This is a list of T cell receptor beta chains from one sample in a study of T cells in Graves' hyperthyroidism and ophthalmopathy. One entry per CDR3 protein, called by TCRdb with MiXCR from the multiplex PCR reads. The table shows a few hundred thousand distinct CDR3 sequences, with 20% occurring only once. The source material was blood. The source of these receptors is a young man with Graves' hyperthyroidism. Both conserved end residues are part of each CDR3. The order of the fields is V gene, D gene, J gene, clone size, CDR3 protein, CDR3 DNA. The D gene is left open where the match is weak. Rows give clone size only sometimes, using once, few, many, or a class for an expanded clone.

v_gene: TRBV28; d_gene: TRBD2; j_gene: TRBJ2-7; abundance: many; CDR3aa: CASSFAGTREVQYF; CDR3nt: TGTGCCAGCAGTTTCGCCGGGACTAGGGAAGTGCAGTACTTC
v_gene: TRBV6-2/TRBV6-3; d_gene: NA; j_gene: TRBJ1-5; abundance: few; CDR3aa: CASTQNNQPQHF; CDR3nt: TGTGCCTCGACTCAGAACAATCAGCCCCAGCATTTT
v_gene: TRBV6-1; d_gene: NA; j_gene: TRBJ1-5; abundance: many; CDR3aa: CASSESEGGAGVLNQPQHF; CDR3nt: TGTGCCAGCAGTGAATCTGAGGGCGGGGCAGGGGTCCTTAATCAGCCCCAGCATTTT
v_gene: TRBV12-3/TRBV12-4; d_gene: NA; j_gene: TRBJ1-5; abundance: many; CDR3aa: CASALEQGHQPQHF; CDR3nt: TGTGCCAGCGCCCTAGAGCAGGGTCATCAGCCCCAGCATTTT
v_gene: TRBV28; d_gene: NA; j_gene: TRBJ2-7; abundance: NA; CDR3aa: CASHQGGERGRYEQYF; CDR3nt: TGTGCCAGCCACCAGGGGGGGGAGCGCGGGAGGTACGAGCAGTACTTC
v_gene: TRBV3-1; d_gene: TRBD1; j_gene: TRBJ1-2; abundance: few; CDR3aa: CASNESPLQGSGYTF; CDR3nt: TGTGCCAGCAACGAATCCCCTCTACAGGGGTCTGGCTACACCTTC
v_gene: TRBV6-2/TRBV6-3; d_gene: TRBD1; j_gene: TRBJ2-7; abundance: NA; CDR3aa: CASSYGGQGNYEQYF; CDR3nt: TGTGCCAGCAGTTACGGTGGACAGGGGAACTACGAGCAGTACTTC
v_gene: TRBV11-2; d_gene: TRBD2; j_gene: TRBJ2-7; abundance: many; CDR3aa: CASSWAGGTYEQYF; CDR3nt: TGTGCCAGCAGCTGGGCGGGGGGGACCTACGAGCAGTACTTC
v_gene: TRBV12-5; d_gene: TRBD1; j_gene: TRBJ1-3; abundance: many; CDR3aa: CASGKRTGTGRTIYF; CDR3nt: TGTGCTAGTGGCAAAAGGACAGGGACGGGTCGTACCATATATTTT
v_gene: TRBV7-3; d_gene: TRBD1; j_gene: TRBJ2-7; abundance: NA; CDR3aa: CAGDRGTYEQYF; CDR3nt: TGTGCCGGCGACAGGGGAACCTACGAGCAGTACTTC
v_gene: TRBV7-8; d_gene: NA; j_gene: TRBJ2-1; abundance: many; CDR3aa: CASSLFPPPDNEQFF; CDR3nt: TGTGCCAGCAGCTTATTCCCCCCGCCGGACAATGAGCAGTTCTTC
v_gene: TRBV12-3/TRBV12-4; d_gene: NA; j_gene: TRBJ2-2; abundance: many; CDR3aa: CASSRQGWGYNTGELFF; CDR3nt: TGTGCCAGCAGTCGACAAGGATGGGGCTACAACACCGGGGAGCTGTTTTTT
v_gene: TRBV11-2; d_gene: NA; j_gene: TRBJ2-2; abundance: many; CDR3aa: CASSLDRQPATGELFF; CDR3nt: TGTGCCAGCAGCTTAGATCGGCAGCCCGCCACCGGGGAGCTGTTTTTT
v_gene: TRBV11-1; d_gene: NA; j_gene: TRBJ1-3; abundance: many; CDR3aa: CASSRSGADRSGNTIYF; CDR3nt: TGTGCCAGCAGCCGTAGCGGGGCCGACAGATCTGGAAACACCATATATTTT
v_gene: TRBV29-1; d_gene: TRBD2; j_gene: TRBJ2-5; abundance: few; CDR3aa: CSAWGGDRETQYF; CDR3nt: TGCAGCGCTTGGGGGGGGGACCGCGAGACCCAGTACTTC
v_gene: TRBV5-1; d_gene: TRBD1; j_gene: TRBJ1-1; abundance: few; CDR3aa: CASSLTDRDSGGAFF; CDR3nt: TGCGCCAGCAGCCTAACTGACAGGGACTCTGGGGGAGCTTTCTTT
v_gene: TRBV2; d_gene: TRBD1; j_gene: TRBJ1-1; abundance: many; CDR3aa: CASTQGAGTEAFF; CDR3nt: TGTGCCAGCACTCAGGGGGCAGGGACTGAAGCTTTCTTT
v_gene: TRBV19; d_gene: TRBD1; j_gene: TRBJ1-2; abundance: NA; CDR3aa: CASSPTGDEGYTF; CDR3nt: TGTGCCAGTAGCCCGACAGGGGATGAGGGCTACACCTTC
v_gene: TRBV5-1; d_gene: NA; j_gene: TRBJ2-5; abundance: few; CDR3aa: CASTFQETQYF; CDR3nt: TGCGCCAGCACCTTTCAAGAGACCCAGTACTTC
v_gene: TRBV28; d_gene: NA; j_gene: TRBJ2-7; abundance: many; CDR3aa: CASSLPARALYEQYF; CDR3nt: TGTGCCAGCAGTCTCCCCGCAAGGGCGCTGTACGAGCAGTACTTC
v_gene: TRBV10-2; d_gene: NA; j_gene: TRBJ1-1; abundance: NA; CDR3aa: CASQIGGTEAFF; CDR3nt: TGCGCCAGTCAGATCGGGGGAACTGAAGCTTTCTTT
v_gene: TRBV28; d_gene: NA; j_gene: TRBJ2-7; abundance: NA; CDR3aa: CASSLGQASEQYF; CDR3nt: TGTGCCAGCAGTTTAGGGCAGGCCAGCGAGCAGTACTTC
v_gene: TRBV12-3/TRBV12-4; d_gene: NA; j_gene: TRBJ1-1; abundance: many; CDR3aa: CASSLMVGNTEAFF; CDR3nt: TGTGCCAGCAGCTTAATGGTGGGGAACACTGAAGCTTTCTTT
v_gene: TRBV6-1; d_gene: NA; j_gene: TRBJ1-2; abundance: NA; CDR3aa: CASRPGTPYGYTF; CDR3nt: TGTGCCAGCCGACCCGGGACACCCTATGGCTACACCTTC
v_gene: TRBV7-9; d_gene: TRBD1; j_gene: TRBJ1-1; abundance: many; CDR3aa: CAIRTGGNTEAFF; CDR3nt: TGTGCCATCAGGACAGGAGGGAACACTGAAGCTTTCTTT
v_gene: TRBV2; d_gene: NA; j_gene: TRBJ1-2; abundance: many; CDR3aa: CASSAGPGDYGYTF; CDR3nt: TGTGCCAGCAGTGCGGGGCCTGGGGACTATGGCTACACCTTC
v_gene: TRBV12-3/TRBV12-4; d_gene: NA; j_gene: TRBJ2-7; abundance: NA; CDR3aa: CASSLPMAYEQYF; CDR3nt: TGTGCCAGCAGTCTACCGATGGCCTACGAGCAGTACTTC
v_gene: TRBV6-1; d_gene: NA; j_gene: TRBJ1-5; abundance: many; CDR3aa: CACRLHQPQHF; CDR3nt: TGTGCCTGTCGCCTACATCAGCCCCAGCATTTT
v_gene: TRBV20-1; d_gene: TRBD1; j_gene: TRBJ2-7; abundance: many; CDR3aa: CSARDSLYEQYF; CDR3nt: TGCAGTGCTCGGGACAGTCTCTACGAGCAGTACTTC
v_gene: TRBV6-1; d_gene: NA; j_gene: TRBJ1-2; abundance: few; CDR3aa: CASGMAGDYGYTF; CDR3nt: TGTGCCAGCGGCATGGCCGGAGACTATGGCTACACCTTC
v_gene: TRBV5-1; d_gene: NA; j_gene: TRBJ2-7; abundance: many; CDR3aa: CASSLGGGFYEQYF; CDR3nt: TGCGCCAGCAGCTTGGGGGGAGGATTCTACGAGCAGTACTTC
v_gene: TRBV24-1; d_gene: NA; j_gene: TRBJ2-5; abundance: many; CDR3aa: CATSDPSGETQYF; CDR3nt: TGTGCCACCAGTGACCCCTCCGGAGAGACCCAGTACTTC
v_gene: TRBV28; d_gene: TRBD1; j_gene: TRBJ1-2; abundance: many; CDR3aa: CASNKPRDRANYGYTF; CDR3nt: TGTGCCAGCAACAAACCCAGGGACAGGGCTAACTATGGCTACACCTTC
v_gene: TRBV6-6; d_gene: TRBD1; j_gene: TRBJ1-5; abundance: many; CDR3aa: CASYPQSGTGRPWGNQPQHF; CDR3nt: TGTGCCAGCTACCCCCAATCCGGGACAGGGAGGCCCTGGGGCAATCAGCCCCAGCATTTT